This T cell receptor beta chain was profiled in a study of blood T cells in healthy people across ages. Notes on the study in general: Unsorted PBMC material precluded a definitive naive versus antigen-experienced comparison. Versus aged donors, long-lived donors had higher diversity and more naive CD4+ cells.

A minimum of 5 micrograms of total RNA was extracted per sample. Comment on this clonotype: The antigen remains unidentified.

With a J-beta primer mix and a sample-barcoded 5' primer, a second PCR ran about 6 to 11 cycles. TCRdb re-called the 5' RACE reads with MiXCR, one entry per CDR3 protein. The sample consists of 2 million or so distinct CDR3 sequences, just under 50% of them appearing once. The ends were cut back, 3 bases at V and 8 bases at J, with 13 bases in the middle. CDR3 length equals 13 residues. Germline V gene data show CDR1 as MGHDK and CDR2 as SYGVNS. This clonotype originated in a woman aged 40 to 55 in good health. The rearrangement uses TRBV25-1 and TRBJ1-2, with D perhaps TRBD1 (5 bases). What was sequenced was blood. The CDR3 DNA follows: TGTGCCAGCAGTGAGTGGGGGGACGAGGGCTACACCTTC. Its protein is CASSEWGDEGYTF.